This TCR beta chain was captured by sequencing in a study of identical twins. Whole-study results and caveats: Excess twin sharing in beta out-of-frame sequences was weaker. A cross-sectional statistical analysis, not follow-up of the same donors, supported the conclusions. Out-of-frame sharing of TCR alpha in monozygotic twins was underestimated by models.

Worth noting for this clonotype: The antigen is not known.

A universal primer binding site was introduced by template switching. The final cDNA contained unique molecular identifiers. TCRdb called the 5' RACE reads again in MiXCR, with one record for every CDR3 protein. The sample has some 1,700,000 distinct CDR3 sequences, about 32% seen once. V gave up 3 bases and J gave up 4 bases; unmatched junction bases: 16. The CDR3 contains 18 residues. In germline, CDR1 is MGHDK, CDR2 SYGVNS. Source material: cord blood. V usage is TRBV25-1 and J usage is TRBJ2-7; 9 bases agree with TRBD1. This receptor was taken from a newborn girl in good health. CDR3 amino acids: CASSDSRTSGTGLYEQYF. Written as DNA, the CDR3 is TGTGCCAGCAGTGATTCAAGAACCTCCGGGACAGGGTTATACGAGCAGTACTTC.